The 23 T cell receptor beta chains below were found in one sample sequenced in a study of blood T cell repertoires in COVID-19 (dated by TCRdb to 2018 to 2021). Libraries came from the immunoSEQ multiplex PCR assay. TCRdb limited this immuneACCESS table to in-frame rearrangements with V and J called. A share of clones is missing; checked studies link under half to unresolved V genes, and the rest is unexplained. The table for this sample lists 310,000 or so clones; about four fifths of them were counted only once. The ten largest clones represent roughly 1.2% of the sample. The specimen sequenced was peripheral blood. These receptors originate from a woman aged 45 to 65 with acute or convalescent COVID-19.

V gene TRBV30 combines with J gene TRBJ2-2; D is unclear. Trimming pared 3 bases from V and 1 base from J, leaving 9 bases between. This CDR3 is built from 14 residues. CDR1 GTSNPN and CDR2 SVGIG come from the germline V gene (reference sequence). This chain's CDR3 is CAWSASVNTGELFF. In DNA, the CDR3 is TGTGCCTGGAGCGCGAGCGTGAACACCGGGGAGCTGTTTTTT.

This chain links TRBV19 with TRBJ2-4; D is perhaps TRBD2 (5 bases). This CDR3 is built from 15 residues. V lost 6 bases and J lost 1, with 13 bases in between. Germline CDR1 LNHDA, CDR2 SQIVND (reference sequence). CDR3 residues: CASSLQAVAKNIQYF. As DNA, the CDR3 is TGTGCCAGTAGCCTTCAAGCGGTGGCCAAAAACATTCAGTACTTC.

This chain links TRBV4-2 with TRBJ1-2; D unresolved. The CDR3 sequence is 13 residues long. Germline CDR1 and CDR2: LGHNA and YNFKEQ. V was clipped by 1 base and J by 7 bases, with 10 bases between them. The CDR3 DNA follows: TGTGCCAGCAGCCAAGGGCAGATTGGTGGCTACACCTTC. Amino acids: CASSQGQIGGYTF.

This chain links TRBV7-9 with TRBJ2-1; D may be TRBD2 (5 bases). V was cut by 5 bases and J by 7 bases, with 15 bases left in between. CDR1 is SEHNR, CDR2 FQNEAQ, per germline (reference sequence). The CDR3 is 14 residues long. CDR3 loop: CASSDPRGINEQFF. CDR3 coding DNA: TGTGCCAGCAGCGATCCCCGAGGGATAAATGAGCAGTTCTTC. The full variable domain, its missing parts supplied by reference TRBV7-9 and TRBJ2-1, is DTGVSQNPRHKITKRGQNVTFRCDPISEHNRLYWYRQTLGQGPEFLTYFQNEAQLEKSRLLSDRFSAERPKGSFSTLEIQRTEQGDSAMYLCASSDPRGINEQFFGPGTRLTVL.

The chain uses TRBV3-1 (or the pseudogene TRBV3-2) and TRBJ2-7; TRBD1 agrees at 9 bases. Germline loops: CDR1 LGHDT, CDR2 YNNKEL (reference sequence). V lost 4 bases, J lost 11 bases, and 18 bases stayed unmatched. CDR3 length: 16 residues. The CDR3 coding sequence is TGTGCCAGCAGCCGATCCCCCGGGACAGGGCCTCCGGGGGAGTACTTC. Its translation: CASSRSPGTGPPGEYF.

The chain carries TRBV20-1 and TRBJ1-1, with unresolved D. This CDR3 spans 13 amino acids. The germline CDR1 and CDR2 sequences are DFQATT and SNEGSKA (reference sequence). V lost 3 bases to trimming and J lost 7 bases, with 15 bases between them. The CDR3: CSASGRSPVEAFF. CDR3 nucleotides: TGCAGTGCTAGTGGCCGATCCCCAGTTGAAGCTTTCTTT.

CDR3 sequence: CAWSSGNTIYF. The DNA for the CDR3 is TGTGCCTGGAGTTCAGGAAACACCATATATTTT. V and J are TRBV30 and TRBJ1-3; D is undetermined. Germline V gives CDR1 GTSNPN, CDR2 SVGIG (reference sequence). The CDR3 is made up of 11 amino acids. Trimming shortened V by 2 bases and J by 4 bases, and 3 bases separated the two germline ends.

The V gene is TRBV5-1, the J gene TRBJ2-1; TRBD2 matches at 10 bases. Germline loops: CDR1 SGHRS, CDR2 YFSETQ. The CDR3 totals 15 residues. The J segment lost 9 bases and the V segment lost 0 bases, leaving 6 bases of the junction unmatched. CDR3 protein: CASSLASGGASEQFF. CDR3 nucleotides: TGCGCCAGCAGCTTGGCCAGCGGGGGGGCCAGTGAGCAGTTCTTC.

The CDR3 loop is CASSRTGGSTEAFF. The DNA for the CDR3 is TGCGCCAGCAGCCGGACTGGGGGCAGCACTGAAGCTTTCTTT. The V gene is TRBV4-1, the J gene TRBJ1-1; possible D gene TRBD1, 6 bases. Germline V lookup: CDR1 MGHRA, CDR2 YSYEKL. The CDR3 covers 14 residues. Trimming took off 4 bases at V and 4 bases at J, with 13 bases between the two ends.

J is TRBJ2-5 and V is TRBV7-2, with 10 positions matching TRBD1. With V trimmed by 4 bases and J by 5 bases, 7 bases remained unmatched. CDR3 length: 15 residues. Germline-derived CDR1 and CDR2 are SGHTA and FQGNSA. The CDR3 reads CASSSLGQGDETQYF. For the CDR3, the DNA is TGTGCCAGCAGCTCCCTTGGACAGGGGGATGAGACCCAGTACTTC.

The chain uses TRBV6-5 and TRBJ1-3; D is perhaps TRBD1 (5 bases). This CDR3 is built from 14 residues. Looked up from germline, CDR1 is MNHEY and CDR2 is SVGAGI. Trimming pared 6 bases from V and 2 bases from J, leaving 11 bases between. This CDR3 is CASRLGGPGNTIYF. In DNA, the CDR3 is TGTGCCAGCAGACTGGGGGGACCTGGAAACACCATATATTTT.

This clone has a handful of counts. The chain joins TRBV7-9 to TRBJ1-5, with D uncertain. The germline gives CDR1 SEHNR, CDR2 FQNEAQ (reference sequence). V dropped 3 bases and J dropped 0 bases, with 6 bases sitting between them. The CDR3 loop spans 14 amino acids. The CDR3: CASSFGYSNQPQHF. The DNA of the CDR3 is TGTGCCAGCAGCTTCGGGTATAGCAATCAGCCCCAGCATTTT. Looking up the rest from reference TRBV7-9 and TRBJ1-5 gives the full variable domain: DTGVSQNPRHKITKRGQNVTFRCDPISEHNRLYWYRQTLGQGPEFLTYFQNEAQLEKSRLLSDRFSAERPKGSFSTLEIQRTEQGDSAMYLCASSFGYSNQPQHFGDGTRLSIL.

The chain joins TRBV9 to TRBJ2-3; 7 bases align to TRBD2. From germline, CDR1 is SGDLS and CDR2 YYNGEE. The CDR3 is made up of 15 amino acids. The junction had 8 bases not matched to a gene; V was cut back by 0 bases and J by 7 bases. CDR3 amino acids: CASSVAAGAGNTQYF. The CDR3, as DNA: TGTGCCAGCAGCGTAGCGGCGGGAGCGGGGAATACGCAGTATTTT.

J is TRBJ1-4 and V is TRBV5-4, with D tentatively TRBD1 (5 bases). This CDR3 is 16 amino acids long. Trimming stripped 4 bases from V and 3 bases from J, with 16 bases between. CDR1 and CDR2 (germline): SGHNT, YYREEE (reference sequence). CDR3 nucleotide sequence: TGTGCCAGCAGCCCCCAAACGGGGGGACCTAATGAAAAACTGTTTTTT. It translates to CASSPQTGGPNEKLFF.

This clone appeared a single time. This chain uses TRBV11-2 with TRBJ2-7, with 9 bases that match TRBD2. V trimming: 5 bases; J trimming: 6 bases; junction bases outside the gene matches: 8. CDR3 length equals 14 residues. The germline V gene encodes CDR1 SGHAT and CDR2 FQNNGV. Written as DNA, the CDR3 is TGTGCCAGCAGCCTCCTCGCGGGGGGGGCCGAGCAGTACGTC. Protein sequence: CASSLLAGGAEQYV.

The chain uses TRBV7-8 and TRBJ1-2, with TRBD1 identical over 9 bases. Trimming removed 4 bases from V and 6 bases from J; junction bases left unmatched: 12. CDR3 length equals 16 residues. Germline values: CDR1 SGHVS, CDR2 FQNEAQ. CDR3 in amino acids: CASSSAGTGLGDGYTF. The CDR3 coding sequence is TGTGCCAGCAGCTCCGCCGGGACAGGGTTAGGAGATGGCTACACCTTC.

The table lists this clone with a few counts. The chain recombines TRBV5-6 with TRBJ1-6; TRBD1 aligns across 8 bases. Per the germline V gene, CDR1 is SGHDT and CDR2 is YYEEEE. The CDR3 has 15 residues. V dropped 5 bases and J dropped 6; count of bases not matched to a gene: 7. CDR3 residues: CASRRDRGANSPLHF. CDR3 DNA sequence: TGTGCCAGCAGACGCGACAGGGGTGCTAATTCACCCCTCCACTTT.

In this sample, this clone turned up once. V and J are TRBV5-1 and TRBJ2-5, with 8 positions matching TRBD1. Per the germline V gene, CDR1 is SGHRS and CDR2 is YFSETQ. The CDR3 runs 14 residues. The ends lost 3 bases at V and 4 bases at J; junction bases unmatched: 5. The CDR3 here is CASSYDRGSETQYF. The DNA for the CDR3 is TGCGCCAGCAGCTATGACAGGGGTTCAGAGACCCAGTACTTC. The full variable domain, completed using reference TRBV5-1 and TRBJ2-5, is KAGVTQTPRYLIKTRGQQVTLSCSPISGHRSVSWYQQTPGQGLQFLFEYFSETQRNKGNFPGRFSGRQFSNSRSEMNVSTLELGDSALYLCASSYDRGSETQYFGPGTRLLVL.

V gene TRBV24-1 combines with J gene TRBJ2-3; D uncertain. In germline, CDR1 is KGHDR, CDR2 SFDVKD. The CDR3 consists of 13 residues. V was cut by 4 bases and J by 6 bases, with 10 bases left in between. The CDR3: CATSDRVRDTQYF. CDR3 DNA: TGTGCCACCAGTGACCGTGTCCGGGATACGCAGTATTTT.

V gene TRBV4-2 combines with J gene TRBJ2-3, with TRBD2 matching 8 bases. The CDR3 spans 14 residues. CDR1 and CDR2 from the germline V gene are LGHNA and YNFKEQ. Trimming took 2 bases from V and 4 from J; bases not matched to a gene: 2. CDR3 residues: CASSQSGGADTQYF. CDR3 coding DNA: TGTGCCAGCAGCCAAAGCGGGGGCGCAGATACGCAGTATTTT.

This chain connects TRBV12-3 or TRBV12-4 to TRBJ1-5; D call uncertain. The CDR3 sequence is 13 residues long. Trimming took off 7 bases at V and 4 bases at J, with 11 bases between the two ends. The CDR3 coding sequence is TGTGCCAGCACCCCCGGTCCGAATCAGCCCCAGCATTTT. This sequence encodes CASTPGPNQPQHF.

The chain links TRBV11-2 to TRBJ2-7, with D possibly matching TRBD2 (5 bases). Germline V gives CDR1 SGHAT, CDR2 FQNNGV. V lost 4 bases to trimming and J lost 6 bases, with 10 bases between them. The CDR3 has 12 amino acids. CDR3: CASSSGLGEQYV. The CDR3 DNA reads TGTGCCAGCAGCTCAGGACTGGGCGAGCAGTACGTC.

The gene calls are TRBV6-5 and TRBJ2-7, with a possible D match to TRBD1 (6 bases). The ends were cut back, 6 bases at V and 6 bases at J, with 15 bases in the middle. CDR1 is MNHEY and CDR2 is SVGAGI in the germline V gene. This CDR3 has 13 amino acids. The CDR3 DNA reads as TGTGCCAGCAGCCGCAATACAGGGTTCGAGCAGTACTTC. This sequence encodes CASSRNTGFEQYF.